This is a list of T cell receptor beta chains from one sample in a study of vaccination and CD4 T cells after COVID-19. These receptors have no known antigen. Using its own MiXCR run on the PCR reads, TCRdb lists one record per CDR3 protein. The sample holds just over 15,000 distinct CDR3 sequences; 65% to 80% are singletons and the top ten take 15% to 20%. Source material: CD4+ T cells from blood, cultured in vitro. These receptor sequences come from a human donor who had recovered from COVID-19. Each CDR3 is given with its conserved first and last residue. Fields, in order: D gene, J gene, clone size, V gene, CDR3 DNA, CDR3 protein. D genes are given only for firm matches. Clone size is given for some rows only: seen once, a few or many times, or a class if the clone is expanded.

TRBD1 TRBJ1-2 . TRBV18 TGTGCCAGCTCACCCGACAGGGGCTATGGCTACACCTTC CASSPDRGYGYTF
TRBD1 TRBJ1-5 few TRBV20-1 TGCAGTGCACCGGACAGGGACCAGCCCCAGCATTTT CSAPDRDQPQHF
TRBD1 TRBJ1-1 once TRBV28 TGTGCCAGCAGGGGGGACAGGGAGGAAGGGGCTGAAGCTTTCTTT CASRGDREEGAEAFF
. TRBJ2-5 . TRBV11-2 TGTGCCAGCAGCTTCGCACAGACCCAGTACTTC CASSFAQTQYF
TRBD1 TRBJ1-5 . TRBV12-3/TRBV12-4 TGTGCCAGCAGTTTAGAGGGGGCGCGGAATCAGCCCCAGCATTTT CASSLEGARNQPQHF
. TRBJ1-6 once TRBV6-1 TGTGCCACCAATGGGCCCGGGGGCGGAAATTCACCCCTCCACTTT CATNGPGGGNSPLHF
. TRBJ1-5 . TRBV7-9 TGTGCCAGCAGCACGAGCCGGAGGGCTGGCAATCAGCCCCAGCATTTT CASSTSRRAGNQPQHF
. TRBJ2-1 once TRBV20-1 TGCAGTGCTAGAGTAGGAGGGCGAGACAATGAGCAGTTCTTC CSARVGGRDNEQFF
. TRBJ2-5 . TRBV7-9 TGTGCCAGCTTGGGGGGTGGAGAGACCCAGTACTTC CASLGGGETQYF
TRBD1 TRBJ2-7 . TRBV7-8 TGTGCCAGCAGCCCGAGGACAGGGACCTACGAGCAGTACTTC CASSPRTGTYEQYF
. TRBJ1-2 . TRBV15 TGTGCCACCAGCAGAGGTGAGGGTTGGGTCGACTATGGCTACACCTTC CATSRGEGWVDYGYTF
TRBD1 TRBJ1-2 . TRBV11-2 TGTGCCAGCAACCGAATAAAGAGACAGGGGGCGCGAGGCTACACCTTC CASNRIKRQGARGYTF